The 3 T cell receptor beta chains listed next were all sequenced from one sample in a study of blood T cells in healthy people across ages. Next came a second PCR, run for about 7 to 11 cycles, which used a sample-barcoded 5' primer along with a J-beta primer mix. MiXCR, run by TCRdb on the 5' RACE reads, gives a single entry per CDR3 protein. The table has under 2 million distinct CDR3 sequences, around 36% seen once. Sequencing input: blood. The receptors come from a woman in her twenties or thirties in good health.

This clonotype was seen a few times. The chain's CDR3 is CASSEGRGYLYEQYF. The CDR3 bases are TGTGCCAGCAGTGAAGGTCGGGGCTACCTCTACGAGCAGTACTTC. V gene TRBV6-1 combines with J gene TRBJ2-7, with D tentatively TRBD1 or TRBD2 (5 bases each). The CDR3 covers 15 residues. V lost 1 base and J 3 bases, leaving 13 bases between the germline ends. CDR1 and CDR2 from the germline V gene are MNHNS and SASEGT.

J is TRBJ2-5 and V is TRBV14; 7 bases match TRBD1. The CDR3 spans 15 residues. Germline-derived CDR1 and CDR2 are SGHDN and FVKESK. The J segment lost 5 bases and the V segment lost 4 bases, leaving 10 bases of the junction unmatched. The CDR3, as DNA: TGTGCCAGCAGCCCATGGACAGGTGGGGTCGAGACCCAGTACTTC. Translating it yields CASSPWTGGVETQYF.

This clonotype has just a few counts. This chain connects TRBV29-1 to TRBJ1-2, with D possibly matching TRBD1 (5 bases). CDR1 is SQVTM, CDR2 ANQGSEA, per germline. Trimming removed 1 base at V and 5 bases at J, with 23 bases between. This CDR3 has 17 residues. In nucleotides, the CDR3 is TGCAGCGTTGAAGGAGGGGCAGCGGCAGTGGCGGGATATGGCTACACCTTC. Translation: CSVEGGAAAVAGYGYTF.